This passage covers 13 T cell receptor beta chains from one sample sequenced in a study of cytomegalovirus exposure and HLA in healthy donors. The PCR was carried out with 60 Vbeta primers and 13 Jbeta primers. Method: immunoSEQ multiplex PCR; TCRdb's copy keeps in-frame clones and lacks some. Among a few hundred thousand clones, about 77% were seen once, and the ten largest hold just under 3%. Input material: PBMCs. These TCRs come from a woman in her thirties in good health and CMV-seronegative.

This rearrangement joins TRBV19 to TRBJ1-3; D not resolved. The CDR3 consists of 16 residues. In germline, CDR1 is LNHDA, CDR2 SQIVND (reference sequence). V lost 2 bases and J 0 bases, leaving 11 bases between the germline ends. Written as DNA, the CDR3 is TGTGCCAGTAGTATAACCTCTGCGGCCTCTGGAAACACCATATATTTT. Its translation: CASSITSAASGNTIYF.

The chain is built from TRBV6-1 and TRBJ2-7, with D tentatively TRBD1 (5 bases). Looked up from germline, CDR1 is MNHNS and CDR2 is SASEGT. CDR3 length: 14 residues. Trimming stripped 8 bases from V and 5 bases from J, with 19 bases between. The CDR3 reads CASVVRGASHEQYF. CDR3 nucleotides: TGTGCCAGCGTTGTAAGGGGCGCTTCCCACGAGCAGTACTTC.

The chain has TRBV9 and TRBJ2-1; D remains unclear. This CDR3 comprises 12 residues. Germline values: CDR1 SGDLS, CDR2 YYNGEE. Trimming left V 0 bases short and J 10 bases short, with 8 bases between. CDR3 loop: CASSVAFYEQFF. The CDR3 DNA reads as TGTGCCAGCAGCGTAGCTTTCTACGAGCAGTTCTTC.

The chain is built from TRBV7-6 and TRBJ2-1, with TRBD2 matching over 7 bases. This CDR3 has 15 amino acids. V was clipped by 5 bases and J by 8 bases; unmatched bases: 12. Germline V CDR1 and CDR2: SGHVS, FNYEAQ. The CDR3 protein is CASSLREWGGDEQFF. The DNA of the CDR3 is TGTGCCAGCAGCCTGCGGGAGTGGGGGGGGGATGAGCAGTTCTTC. The full variable domain, completed using reference TRBV7-6 and TRBJ2-1, is GAGVSQSPRYKVTKRGQDVALRCDPISGHVSLYWYRQALGQGPEFLTYFNYEAQQDKSGLPNDRFSAERPEGSISTLTIQRTEQRDSAMYRCASSLREWGGDEQFFGPGTRLTVL.

This sequence joins TRBV5-4 and TRBJ2-1, with 8 bases fitting TRBD2. Germline loops: CDR1 SGHNT, CDR2 YYREEE (reference sequence). Trimming removed 2 bases from V and 6 bases from J; junction bases left unmatched: 10. This CDR3 comprises 16 residues. CDR3 in DNA: TGTGCCAGCAGCTTAGGCGGGGGGTACACTCGCAATGAGCAGTTCTTC. The encoded protein is CASSLGGGYTRNEQFF.

CDR3 coding DNA: TGTGCCAGCAAGAGGGCTCGGACTAATGAAAAACTGTTTTTT. It is translated as CASKRARTNEKLFF. V usage is TRBV6-5 and J usage is TRBJ1-4; D uncertain. Germline values: CDR1 MNHEY, CDR2 SVGAGI. The CDR3 is 14 residues long. V lost 7 bases and J lost 2, with 11 bases in between.

This clone was counted between two and nine times. The chain couples TRBV6-6 to TRBJ1-3; D perhaps matches TRBD1 (5 bases). V lost 2 bases, J lost 3 bases, and 11 bases lay in between. Germline CDR1 is MNHNY and CDR2 is SVGAGI (reference sequence). This CDR3 is 15 amino acids long. CDR3 loop: CASSYGTGLGNTIYF. Here the CDR3 DNA reads TGTGCCAGCAGTTACGGCACAGGCCTTGGAAACACCATATATTTT.

For the CDR3, the DNA is TGTGCCTGGAACAGGGGACAGGGGGCGCGGGGCTATGGCTACACCTTC. As protein: CAWNRGQGARGYGYTF. V is TRBV30 and J is TRBJ1-2; the match to TRBD1 covers 12 bases. Germline V gives CDR1 GTSNPN, CDR2 SVGIG (reference sequence). J lost 4 bases, V lost 4 bases, and 10 bases had no gene match. The CDR3 loop spans 16 amino acids.

The chain has TRBV9 and TRBJ2-5; 9 bases are shared with TRBD1. This CDR3 has 17 residues. Germline V CDR1 and CDR2: SGDLS, YYNGEE. V dropped 1 base and J dropped 5; count of bases not matched to a gene: 12. CDR3 sequence: CASSVFLGTGSWETQYF. CDR3 DNA: TGTGCCAGCAGCGTATTTTTAGGGACAGGGTCTTGGGAGACCCAGTACTTC.

CDR3 DNA: TGCAGCACCGGGCTGTCGGACAATGAAGCTTTCTTT. Its protein product is CSTGLSDNEAFF. The chain links TRBV29-1 to TRBJ1-1, with a weak D call TRBD1 (5 bases). Trimming took 8 bases from V and 7 from J, leaving 17 bases between them. Germline V gene sequence: CDR1 SQVTM, CDR2 ANQGSEA. The length of the CDR3 is 12 residues. Drawing the rest from reference TRBV29-1 and TRBJ1-1, the complete variable domain is SAVISQKPSRDICQRGTSLTIQCQVDSQVTMMFWYRQQPGQSLTLIATANQGSEATYESGFVIDKFPISRPNLTFSTLTVSNMSPEDSSIYLCSTGLSDNEAFFGQGTRLTVV.

The chain couples TRBV5-1 to TRBJ2-5, with TRBD2 as a possible D gene (6 bases). Judging by the DNA end, TRBJ2-7 fits better; the J call may be wrong. Germline V gene sequence: CDR1 SGHRS, CDR2 YFSETQ. The CDR3 length is 16 residues. CDR3 sequence (DNA): TGCGCCAGCAGCTTGGCTCTGGGGGGAAATTACTACGAGCAGTACTTC. Protein sequence: CASSLALGGNYYEQYF.

The chain is built from TRBV7-9 and TRBJ1-2, with D perhaps TRBD1 (6 bases). The length of the CDR3 is 13 residues. Germline V gene lookup returns CDR1 SEHNR and CDR2 FQNEAQ (reference sequence). Trimming removed 6 bases at V and 10 bases at J, with 18 bases between. CDR3 sequence reads: CASSAGGARDYTF. CDR3 DNA: TGTGCCAGCAGTGCTGGGGGGGCGCGAGACTACACCTTC.

This clone has more than one count but fewer than ten. This chain joins TRBV9 and TRBJ2-3; 8 bases match TRBD2. The V and J ends lost 3 bases and 0 bases, in that order; junction bases with no gene match: 6. Per germline, CDR1 SGDLS and CDR2 YYNGEE. This CDR3 comprises 16 residues. The CDR3 nucleotides are TGTGCCAGCAGCGGGGGGGCTAGCGGGAGCACAGATACGCAGTATTTT. This codes for CASSGGASGSTDTQYF. Using reference TRBV9 and TRBJ2-3 for the parts outside the CDR3, the full variable domain is DSGVTQTPKHLITATGQRVTLRCSPRSGDLSVYWYQQSLDQGLQFLIQYYNGEERAKGNILERFSAQQFPDLHSELNLSSLELGDSALYFCASSGGASGSTDTQYFGPGTRLTVL.